Each of the 13 T cell receptor beta chains below was sequenced from the same sample in a study of cytomegalovirus exposure and HLA in healthy donors. Amplification used 60 Vbeta primers and 13 Jbeta primers. TCRdb's table, derived via immunoSEQ multiplex PCR, lists solely in-frame clones and lacks some. In all, the sample yields approximately 72,000 clones. Source material: PBMCs. These receptors were taken from a man aged 35 to 55 in good health and CMV-seronegative.

This chain links TRBV18 with TRBJ1-6; 8 nucleotides match TRBD1. V gave up 5 bases and J gave up 6 bases; unmatched junction bases: 6. In germline, CDR1 is KGHSH, CDR2 LQKENI. The CDR3 is made up of 15 amino acids. CDR3 sequence (DNA): TGTGCCAGCTCAAACGAAGACAGGGGTAATTCACCCCTCCACTTT. Its translation is CASSNEDRGNSPLHF.

The gene calls are TRBV4-1 and TRBJ1-6; 8 bases line up with TRBD1. CDR3 length equals 16 residues. V trimming: 0 bases; J trimming: 7 bases; junction bases outside the gene matches: 5. The germline CDR1 and CDR2 sequences are MGHRA and YSYEKL. The CDR3 coding sequence is TGCGCCAGCAGCCAAGACAGGGGGCACTGGAATTCACCCCTCCACTTT. Its protein is CASSQDRGHWNSPLHF.

The chain links TRBV11-2 to TRBJ1-5; D remains unclear. The germline CDR1 and CDR2 sequences are SGHAT and FQNNGV. V was shortened by 1 base and J by 4 bases, with 8 bases between the two germline ends. This CDR3 is built from 14 residues. As DNA, the CDR3 is TGTGCCAGCAGCTTAGGAACTGTGAATCAGCCCCAGCATTTT. As protein: CASSLGTVNQPQHF.

This chain links TRBV5-1 with TRBJ1-2, with D uncertain. CDR1 and CDR2 from the germline V gene are SGHRS and YFSETQ. V was trimmed by 4 bases and J by 4 bases, leaving 17 bases between them. This CDR3 comprises 15 residues. CDR3 loop: CASSHVGEMPYGYTF. CDR3 nucleotides: TGCGCCAGCAGCCACGTGGGAGAAATGCCCTATGGCTACACCTTC.

This chain links TRBV7-3 with TRBJ2-2, with TRBD1 matching 7 bases. There are 13 residues in the CDR3. With V trimmed by 5 bases and J by 6 bases, 3 bases remained unmatched. Germline lookup yields CDR1 SGHTA and CDR2 FQGTGA. CDR3 region: CASSPDRAGELFF. The CDR3 DNA is TGTGCCAGCAGCCCCGACAGGGCCGGGGAGCTGTTTTTT.

The chain couples TRBV9 to TRBJ2-1, with TRBD1 identical over 9 bases. With V trimmed by 0 bases and J by 6 bases, 4 bases remained unmatched. Germline V gives CDR1 SGDLS, CDR2 YYNGEE. The CDR3 has 15 amino acids. The CDR3: CASSVGDRAINEQFF. CDR3 DNA sequence: TGTGCCAGCAGCGTAGGGGACAGGGCTATCAATGAGCAGTTCTTC.

This rearrangement joins TRBV7-3 to TRBJ2-1, with unresolved D. Trimming left V 5 bases short and J 0 bases short, with 14 bases between. Germline-derived CDR1 and CDR2 are SGHTA and FQGTGA. The CDR3 contains 16 residues. DNA of the CDR3: TGTGCCAGCAGCCTAAAGGCGGATAGCTCCTACAATGAGCAGTTCTTC. Translated: CASSLKADSSYNEQFF. Based on the CDR3 plus reference TRBV7-3 and TRBJ2-1, the full variable domain is GAGVSQTPSNKVTEKGKYVELRCDPISGHTALYWYRQSLGQGPEFLIYFQGTGAADDSGLPNDRFFAVRPEGSVSTLKIQRTERGDSAVYLCASSLKADSSYNEQFFGPGTRLTVL.

This rearrangement joins TRBV6-5 to TRBJ2-1, with D perhaps matching TRBD2 (5 bases). Trimming cost V 0 bases and J 6 bases, with 15 bases left between them. The CDR3 runs 16 residues. Germline V gives CDR1 MNHEY, CDR2 SVGAGI. The CDR3: CASSYSSASFPNEQFF. The CDR3 region has the DNA TGTGCCAGCAGTTACTCGTCGGCTAGCTTCCCCAATGAGCAGTTCTTC.

This chain connects TRBV6-1 to TRBJ2-7, with TRBD1 as a possible D gene (5 bases). From germline, CDR1 is MNHNS and CDR2 SASEGT. The CDR3 runs 15 residues. V lost 2 bases and J 1 base, leaving 12 bases between the germline ends. The CDR3 DNA reads as TGTGCCAGCAGTGAAAGCCGACAGACATCCTACGAGCAGTACTTC. Translating it yields CASSESRQTSYEQYF.

The rearrangement uses TRBV19 and TRBJ2-3; D remains ambiguous. The CDR3 loop spans 13 amino acids. Germline CDR1 LNHDA, CDR2 SQIVND (reference sequence). V was trimmed by 3 bases and J by 1 base, leaving 5 bases between them. The CDR3 DNA is TGTGCCAGTAGTATGAGCGGCACAGATACGCAGTATTTT. Protein sequence: CASSMSGTDTQYF. Drawing the rest from reference TRBV19 and TRBJ2-3, the complete variable domain is DGGITQSPKYLFRKEGQNVTLSCEQNLNHDAMYWYRQDPGQGLRLIYYSQIVNDFQKGDIAEGYSVSREKKESFPLTVTSAQKNPTAFYLCASSMSGTDTQYFGPGTRLTVL.

V gene TRBV7-6 combines with J gene TRBJ1-5; perhaps TRBD1 as D (6 bases). The germline gives CDR1 SGHVS, CDR2 FNYEAQ. CDR3 size: 15 residues. The V end lost 8 bases, the J end lost 6 bases, and 20 bases lay between the germline ends. Here the CDR3 DNA reads TGTGCCAGCGAGACAGGATTGTCACGGGGTCAGCCCCAGCATTTT. Its translation: CASETGLSRGQPQHF.

This rearrangement joins TRBV2 to TRBJ1-6, with a weak D call TRBD1 (6 bases). The germline V gene encodes CDR1 SNHLY and CDR2 FYNNEI. This CDR3 is built from 15 residues. The germline V and J ends were trimmed by 4 bases and 4 bases, with 11 bases remaining between them. CDR3 in amino acids: CASSAAGEYNSPLHF. CDR3 DNA: TGTGCCAGCAGTGCGGCAGGGGAGTATAATTCACCCCTCCACTTT.

This chain links TRBV11-2 with TRBJ2-7, with D perhaps TRBD1 (7 bases). The CDR3 is 14 amino acids. In germline, CDR1 is SGHAT, CDR2 FQNNGV. V was cut by 5 bases and J by 2 bases, with 13 bases left in between. CDR3 region: CASSTGDRTYEQYF. The CDR3, as DNA: TGTGCCAGCAGCACGGGGGACAGAACCTACGAGCAGTACTTC.